Reported below is one T cell receptor beta chain. TCR beta CDR3 sequences were amplified from RNA transcripts. A first-round RT-PCR of the TCR CDR3 used the HTBI primer set. From the multiplex PCR reads, TCRdb called clonotypes with MiXCR, one entry per CDR3 protein. The sample records fewer than 700,000 distinct CDR3 sequences, roughly 17% being singletons. The data are from a study of T cells in Graves' hyperthyroidism and ophthalmopathy. Germline CDR1 is MNHEY and CDR2 is SMNVEV (reference sequence). Trimming removed 3 bases from V and 9 bases from J, with 15 bases in between. This CDR3 region has 15 residues.

This sequence joins TRBV27 and TRBJ1-6; a weak D match, TRBD1 (5 bases). Sequenced material: blood. The source is a woman under 30 with Graves' ophthalmopathy. The CDR3 DNA is TGTGCCAGCAGTTTTACAGGATTTCTTGGTTCACCCCTCCACTTT. This translates into CASSFTGFLGSPLHF.